Presented here are 17 T cell receptor beta chains from one specimen sequenced in a study of T cell repertoires in cytomegalovirus infection. The antigens these receptors bind are not known. TCRdb recomputed calls from the reads with MiXCR, one row per CDR3 protein. In the table there are about 900,000 distinct CDR3 sequences, 31% of which are singletons. The material was cultured CD8+ T cells from PBMCs, obtained from culture after CMV antigen stimulation. All receptors come from a human donor in good health (CMV status not recorded). Some clones in this sample may be carry-over from other donors' samples.

This clonotype has a handful of counts. The junction and the germline gene differ at one end; a read error may be behind it. The gene calls are TRBV7-9 and TRBJ2-4; D gene uncertain. Germline V lookup: CDR1 SEHNR, CDR2 FQNEAQ (reference sequence). CDR3 length: 12 amino acids. CDR3 bases: TGTGCCAGCAGCTTAGGGCAGCTAATTCTAGACTTC. The encoded protein is CASSLGQLILDF.

The rearrangement uses TRBV23-1 and TRBJ2-5, with 13 bases fitting TRBD2. TRBV23-1 is identified as an open reading frame with a role that is uncertain. The CDR3 is 16 residues long. The V segment lost 3 bases and the J segment 3 bases; nucleotides outside the gene matches: 4. This CDR3 is CASSHRTSGRKETQYF. The CDR3 DNA reads as TGCGCCAGCAGTCACCGGACTAGCGGGAGAAAAGAGACCCAGTACTTC.

The V and J genes are TRBV6-8 and TRBJ1-2; unclear D gene. Trimming removed 1 base at V and 2 bases at J, with 20 bases between. The CDR3 has 18 residues. Germline loops: CDR1 MNHGY, CDR2 SAAAGT. The CDR3, as DNA: TGTGCCAGCAGTTACTGGCACAGTCCCCCGAATACCAACTATGGCTACACCTTC. Translating it yields CASSYWHSPPNTNYGYTF.

This clonotype was seen more than once but under ten times. This rearrangement joins TRBV6-6 to TRBJ1-1; a possible D gene is TRBD1 (6 bases). This CDR3 is built from 15 residues. Trimming cost V 0 bases and J 4 bases, with 12 bases left between them. From germline, CDR1 is MNHNY and CDR2 SVGAGI (reference sequence). The CDR3 loop is CASSYSIGRGTEAFF. The CDR3 nucleotides read TGTGCCAGCAGTTACTCGATCGGCAGGGGCACTGAAGCTTTCTTT.

This chain connects TRBV13 to TRBJ2-3; 7 nucleotides match TRBD2. The germline gives CDR1 PRHDT, CDR2 FYEKMQ (reference sequence). With V trimmed by 3 bases and J by 5 bases, 2 bases remained unmatched. The CDR3 runs to 13 residues. The CDR3: CASSFPGGDTQYF. CDR3 nucleotides: TGTGCCAGCAGCTTCCCGGGAGGAGATACGCAGTATTTT.

The chain employs TRBV4-1 and TRBJ1-5; D possibly corresponds to TRBD1 (5 bases). CDR3 length: 15 amino acids. Germline V CDR1 and CDR2: MGHRA, YSYEKL. Trimming took off 2 bases at V and 2 bases at J, with 10 bases between the two ends. The CDR3 loop reads CASSQRLGGNQPQHF. The CDR3 bases are TGCGCCAGCAGCCAACGCTTGGGGGGCAATCAGCCCCAGCATTTT.

Here the CDR3 reads CASSFQGKQPQHF. The CDR3 nucleotides read TGTGCCAGCAGTTTCCAGGGGAAGCAGCCCCAGCATTTT. The V gene is TRBV27, the J gene TRBJ1-5, with a possible D match to TRBD1 (6 bases). Per the germline V gene, CDR1 is MNHEY and CDR2 is SMNVEV (reference sequence). Trimming removed 3 bases at V and 7 bases at J, with 10 bases between. This CDR3 contains 13 residues.

The chain is built from TRBV6-5 and TRBJ1-1; 8 bases map to TRBD1. The germline V gene has CDR1 MNHEY and CDR2 SVGAGI. The J segment lost 3 bases and the V segment lost 7 bases, leaving 7 bases of the junction unmatched. The CDR3 runs to 14 residues. The CDR3 coding sequence is TGTGCCAGCATTTTGACAGGGGAGTACACTGAAGCTTTCTTT. It specifies CASILTGEYTEAFF.

This clonotype was counted ten times or more. The rearrangement uses TRBV7-9 and TRBJ2-7; D remains unclear. CDR3 length equals 15 residues. Germline CDR1 and CDR2: SEHNR and FQNEAQ (reference sequence). Deletions cut 5 bases from V and 2 bases from J, with 16 bases between. CDR3 in DNA: TGTGCCAGCAGCACGGCCGGTTCCCACACCTACGAGCAGTACGTC. It is translated as CASSTAGSHTYEQYV.

The rearrangement links TRBV10-3 to TRBJ2-7, with 7 bases that match TRBD1. V shed 0 bases and J 4 bases; nucleotides not matched to a gene: 9. Germline V lookup: CDR1 ENHRY, CDR2 SYGVKD. CDR3 length equals 16 residues. Here the CDR3 reads CAISESYRGPPYEQYF. CDR3 sequence (DNA): TGTGCCATCAGTGAGTCCTACAGGGGTCCCCCTTACGAGCAGTACTTC.

CDR3 protein: CASSSYGGITSYEQYV. CDR3 coding DNA: TGTGCCAGCAGCTCATATGGGGGGATTACGTCCTACGAGCAGTACGTC. V is TRBV11-2 and J is TRBJ2-7; D is possibly TRBD2 (6 bases). Trimming pared 4 bases from V and 1 base from J, leaving 17 bases between. CDR3 length: 16 residues. CDR1 is SGHAT, CDR2 FQNNGV, per germline.

This sequence joins TRBV27 and TRBJ2-5; no clear D. V lost 5 bases and J lost 2, with 12 bases in between. This CDR3 comprises 14 residues. Germline-derived CDR1 and CDR2 are MNHEY and SMNVEV (reference sequence). CDR3 sequence (DNA): TGTGCCAGCAGTCCTGACACGTTACAAGAGACCCAGTACTTC. Its translation is CASSPDTLQETQYF.

The chain employs TRBV7-9 and TRBJ2-1; possible D gene TRBD1, 5 bases. Trimming took 1 base from V and 6 from J, leaving 13 bases between them. Per the germline V gene, CDR1 is SEHNR and CDR2 is FQNEAQ (reference sequence). The CDR3 is 15 residues long. For the CDR3, the DNA is TGTGCCAGCAGCTTAGTTCAGGGCTCCCTCAATGAGCAGTTCTTC. It is translated as CASSLVQGSLNEQFF.

The chain recombines TRBV19 with TRBJ1-1; D uncertain. Germline CDR1 and CDR2: LNHDA and SQIVND (reference sequence). This CDR3 spans 12 amino acids. V dropped 11 bases and J dropped 1 base, with 11 bases sitting between them. In DNA form, the CDR3 reads TGTGCCTCCGGGTCGGGGAACACTGAAGCTTTCTTT. Its protein is CASGSGNTEAFF.

The rearrangement joins TRBV27 to TRBJ1-1; D is possibly TRBD1 (5 bases). In germline, CDR1 is MNHEY, CDR2 SMNVEV (reference sequence). The V and J ends lost 1 base and 6 bases respectively, with 15 bases between them. The CDR3 sequence is 15 residues long. The CDR3 spells CASSLYTGYLAEAFF. CDR3 nucleotide sequence: TGTGCCAGCAGTTTATACACAGGCTACCTCGCTGAAGCTTTCTTT.

In its sample, this clonotype was seen a few times. The V gene is TRBV7-9, the J gene TRBJ2-3; no firm D call. Germline CDR1 is SEHNR and CDR2 is FQNEAQ (reference sequence). The CDR3 is made up of 10 amino acids. The V end lost 5 bases, the J end lost 7 bases, and 4 bases lay between the germline ends. CDR3 protein: CASSINTQYF. The CDR3 DNA follows: TGTGCCAGCAGCATAAATACGCAGTATTTT.

CDR3 protein: CSVEDPPGELFF. DNA of the CDR3: TGCAGCGTTGAAGATCCTCCCGGGGAGCTGTTTTTT. The rearrangement links TRBV29-1 to TRBJ2-2; no definite D call. The length of the CDR3 is 12 residues. Germline CDR1 reads SQVTM; CDR2 reads ANQGSEA. The V gene lost 0 bases and the J gene lost 6 bases, with 5 bases spanning the gap.